This is a list of T cell receptor beta chains from one sample in a study of CD8 T cells in Susac syndrome. TCRdb used MiXCR to reprocess the immunoSEQ multiplex PCR reads, holding one entry per CDR3 protein. The sample includes 120,000 or so distinct CDR3 sequences, around 94% of them seen just once. The material sequenced was CD4+ T cells from PBMCs. These TCRs come from a human donor in good health. CDR3s include the opening cysteine and the closing phenylalanine or tryptophan. Each record gives: J gene, D gene, V gene, clone size, CDR3 DNA, CDR3 protein. A D gene is named only where the DNA matches it firmly. A clone size is listed for some rows: how often the clone was seen (once, few, many), or a class if it is expanded.

j_call: TRBJ1-5; d_call: -; v_call: TRBV4-2; clone_size: -; cdr3_nt: TGTGCCAGCAGCCAAGATAGTACGGGGCTTCAGCCCCAGCATTTT; cdr3_aa: CASSQDSTGLQPQHF
j_call: TRBJ1-1; d_call: -; v_call: TRBV6-6; clone_size: once; cdr3_nt: TGTGCCAGCAGTCCCACCCCGGGAGTCACTGAAGCTTTCTTT; cdr3_aa: CASSPTPGVTEAFF
j_call: TRBJ2-3; d_call: -; v_call: TRBV18; clone_size: -; cdr3_nt: TGTGCCAGCTCACGCCAGGCTGGGAGCACAGATACGCAGTATTTT; cdr3_aa: CASSRQAGSTDTQYF
j_call: TRBJ2-5; d_call: -; v_call: TRBV25-1; clone_size: -; cdr3_nt: TGTGCCAGCAGTGGGACAGTGTACCAAGAGACCCAGTACTTC; cdr3_aa: CASSGTVYQETQYF
j_call: TRBJ1-5; d_call: -; v_call: TRBV30; clone_size: -; cdr3_nt: TGTGCCTGGAGTGCGGGGGGGCCGAAGCCCCAGCATTTT; cdr3_aa: CAWSAGGPKPQHF
j_call: TRBJ1-1; d_call: -; v_call: TRBV6-2/TRBV6-3; clone_size: once; cdr3_nt: TGTGCCAGCACCCCGGACGCGGGCCGCGGTAATCCTGAAGCTTTCTTT; cdr3_aa: CASTPDAGRGNPEAFF
j_call: TRBJ2-3; d_call: -; v_call: TRBV6-5; clone_size: -; cdr3_nt: TGTGCCAGCAGCGAAAAAGGAGGGGCAGATACGCAGTATTTT; cdr3_aa: CASSEKGGADTQYF
j_call: TRBJ1-5; d_call: TRBD1; v_call: TRBV2; clone_size: -; cdr3_nt: TGTGCCAGCAGTGGGACAGGTGCTAATCAGCCCCAGCATTTT; cdr3_aa: CASSGTGANQPQHF
j_call: TRBJ1-4; d_call: -; v_call: TRBV29-1; clone_size: once; cdr3_nt: TGCAGCGTGACTCAGGGAGGGTCGGCTAATGAAAAACTGTTTTTT; cdr3_aa: CSVTQGGSANEKLFF
j_call: TRBJ2-1; d_call: -; v_call: TRBV2; clone_size: -; cdr3_nt: TGTGCCAGCAGAGCTGATCTGGGCTCCTACAATGAGCAGTTCTTC; cdr3_aa: CASRADLGSYNEQFF
j_call: TRBJ2-3; d_call: TRBD2; v_call: TRBV9; clone_size: few; cdr3_nt: TGTGCCAGCAGCTTTGAGCGGGGACCCACAGATACGCAGTATTTT; cdr3_aa: CASSFERGPTDTQYF
j_call: TRBJ1-6; d_call: -; v_call: TRBV25-1; clone_size: -; cdr3_nt: TGTGCCAGCAGTGAAACAGGGAATTCACCCCTCCACTTT; cdr3_aa: CASSETGNSPLHF
j_call: TRBJ2-2; d_call: -; v_call: TRBV5-4; clone_size: -; cdr3_nt: TGTGCCAGCAGCCCAGGTCAGGGGAGGGTCGGGGAGCTGTTTTTT; cdr3_aa: CASSPGQGRVGELFF
j_call: TRBJ1-2; d_call: -; v_call: TRBV29-1; clone_size: -; cdr3_nt: TGCAGCGTTGAAGCTGGGCAGACCAGCTACTATGGCTACACCTTC; cdr3_aa: CSVEAGQTSYYGYTF
j_call: TRBJ2-1; d_call: -; v_call: TRBV5-1; clone_size: -; cdr3_nt: TGCGCCAGCAGCTTTCGAGGGGACAAGGCCCATGAGCAGTTCTTC; cdr3_aa: CASSFRGDKAHEQFF
j_call: TRBJ2-5; d_call: -; v_call: TRBV5-1; clone_size: -; cdr3_nt: TGCGCCAGCAGCTTGGGGTTCCAAGAGACCCAGTACTTC; cdr3_aa: CASSLGFQETQYF
j_call: TRBJ2-1; d_call: -; v_call: TRBV3-1; clone_size: -; cdr3_nt: TGTGCCAGCAGCCCCTTTGCGAGCGGCGAGCAGTTCTTC; cdr3_aa: CASSPFASGEQFF
j_call: TRBJ2-7; d_call: -; v_call: TRBV19; clone_size: -; cdr3_nt: TGTGCCAGTAGTCTGATTGGGGAACCCTACGAGCAGTACTTC; cdr3_aa: CASSLIGEPYEQYF
j_call: TRBJ2-5; d_call: -; v_call: TRBV28; clone_size: -; cdr3_nt: TGTGCCAGCAGTTTAAGCGGTGGGGGCTACCAAGAGACCCAGTACTTC; cdr3_aa: CASSLSGGGYQETQYF
j_call: TRBJ1-2; d_call: -; v_call: TRBV7-9; clone_size: -; cdr3_nt: TGTGCCAGCAGCCCAACAGGGCTCGGAGTGGATGGCTACACCTTC; cdr3_aa: CASSPTGLGVDGYTF
j_call: TRBJ2-7; d_call: TRBD1; v_call: TRBV7-9; clone_size: -; cdr3_nt: TGTGCCAGCAGCCGGACAGGGGGCGAGCAGTACTTC; cdr3_aa: CASSRTGGEQYF
j_call: TRBJ1-2; d_call: -; v_call: TRBV4-2; clone_size: -; cdr3_nt: TGTGCCAGCAAACAATCCCAATCTAACTATGGCTACACCTTC; cdr3_aa: CASKQSQSNYGYTF
j_call: TRBJ2-7; d_call: -; v_call: TRBV9; clone_size: -; cdr3_nt: TGTGCCAGCAGCGCGACCACAACCTCAGAGCAGTACTTC; cdr3_aa: CASSATTTSEQYF
j_call: TRBJ1-2; d_call: -; v_call: TRBV12-3/TRBV12-4; clone_size: -; cdr3_nt: TGTGCCAGCAGTTTCCCAGGAAACTATGGCTACACCTTC; cdr3_aa: CASSFPGNYGYTF
j_call: TRBJ2-7; d_call: -; v_call: TRBV7-9; clone_size: -; cdr3_nt: TGTGCCAGCAGCTTAGAGGGGCCCGACGAGCAGTACTTC; cdr3_aa: CASSLEGPDEQYF
j_call: TRBJ1-1; d_call: -; v_call: TRBV6-5; clone_size: once; cdr3_nt: TGTGCCAGTAACAGTTACCTGAACACTGAAGCTTTCTTT; cdr3_aa: CASNSYLNTEAFF
j_call: TRBJ1-5; d_call: -; v_call: TRBV5-5; clone_size: -; cdr3_nt: TGTGCCAGCAGCTTGAACAGGGCCGATCAGCCCCAGCATTTT; cdr3_aa: CASSLNRADQPQHF
j_call: TRBJ1-2; d_call: -; v_call: TRBV5-1; clone_size: -; cdr3_nt: TGCGCCAGCAGCCATGGCGGGGACTCTAACTATGGCTACACCTTC; cdr3_aa: CASSHGGDSNYGYTF
j_call: TRBJ1-2; d_call: -; v_call: TRBV6-6; clone_size: -; cdr3_nt: TGTGCCAGCAGTTTTCCCGGGGGAGGGTATTATGGCTACACCTTC; cdr3_aa: CASSFPGGGYYGYTF
j_call: TRBJ2-3; d_call: -; v_call: TRBV6-6; clone_size: -; cdr3_nt: TGTGCCAGCAGTAAGGGACTTATGGCCACAGATACGCAGTATTTT; cdr3_aa: CASSKGLMATDTQYF
j_call: TRBJ2-1; d_call: TRBD2; v_call: TRBV5-1; clone_size: -; cdr3_nt: TGCGCCAGCAGCCGGGAGGGCAGGGGTGGAGAAGAGCAGTTCTTC; cdr3_aa: CASSREGRGGEEQFF
j_call: TRBJ2-5; d_call: TRBD2; v_call: TRBV6-2/TRBV6-3; clone_size: -; cdr3_nt: TGTGCCAGCACGGGACTAGCGGGAGGAGGGGAGACCCAGTACTTC; cdr3_aa: CASTGLAGGGETQYF
j_call: TRBJ2-3; d_call: TRBD2; v_call: TRBV20-1; clone_size: -; cdr3_nt: TGCAGTGCCCTAGCGGGAGACACAGATACGCAGTATTTT; cdr3_aa: CSALAGDTDTQYF
j_call: TRBJ2-7; d_call: TRBD1; v_call: TRBV28; clone_size: -; cdr3_nt: TGTGCCAGCACCCCAGGGGGAGAGGTCGAGCAGTACTTC; cdr3_aa: CASTPGGEVEQYF
j_call: TRBJ2-2; d_call: -; v_call: TRBV3-1; clone_size: -; cdr3_nt: TGTGCCAGCAGCAACAGGGCTGGGGGCGGGGAGCTGTTTTTT; cdr3_aa: CASSNRAGGGELFF
j_call: TRBJ2-3; d_call: -; v_call: TRBV5-6; clone_size: -; cdr3_nt: TGTGCCAGCAGCTTTTGGGGGGCGCGGGGCACAGATACGCAGTATTTT; cdr3_aa: CASSFWGARGTDTQYF
j_call: TRBJ2-5; d_call: TRBD2; v_call: TRBV29-1; clone_size: -; cdr3_nt: TGCAGCGTTGAAGACGAGGGTAGCGGGAGGGCCCCTCAAGAGACCCAGTACTTC; cdr3_aa: CSVEDEGSGRAPQETQYF
j_call: TRBJ1-6; d_call: -; v_call: TRBV6-5; clone_size: -; cdr3_nt: TGTGCCAGCAGTTCAGTGACGGTAGCGTATAATTCACCCCTCCACTTT; cdr3_aa: CASSSVTVAYNSPLHF
j_call: TRBJ2-7; d_call: TRBD1; v_call: TRBV5-1; clone_size: -; cdr3_nt: TGCGCCACCGCACCCGTGGACAGGGCGTACGAGCAGTACTTC; cdr3_aa: CATAPVDRAYEQYF
j_call: TRBJ2-7; d_call: TRBD1; v_call: TRBV19; clone_size: -; cdr3_nt: TGTGCCAGTAGGCCCATAGGGGGCGGACTGGGTTCGGACGAGCAGTACTTC; cdr3_aa: CASRPIGGGLGSDEQYF
j_call: TRBJ2-7; d_call: -; v_call: TRBV30; clone_size: -; cdr3_nt: TGTGCCTGGAGTTGGATGGGAAGGGGCTACGAGCAGTACTTC; cdr3_aa: CAWSWMGRGYEQYF
j_call: TRBJ1-2; d_call: -; v_call: TRBV7-7; clone_size: -; cdr3_nt: TGTGCTAGCAGCCACTTGGGGGGATTTACTCCTAACTATGGCTACACCTTC; cdr3_aa: CASSHLGGFTPNYGYTF
j_call: TRBJ2-5; d_call: TRBD2; v_call: TRBV11-1; clone_size: -; cdr3_nt: TGTGCCAGCAGCTTACGAGCGGGGTTTAACCAAGAGACCCAGTACTTC; cdr3_aa: CASSLRAGFNQETQYF
j_call: TRBJ2-1; d_call: -; v_call: TRBV11-2; clone_size: once; cdr3_nt: TGTGCCAGCAGCCCAGACTACTTCAATGAGCAGTTCTTC; cdr3_aa: CASSPDYFNEQFF
j_call: TRBJ2-3; d_call: TRBD2; v_call: TRBV7-6; clone_size: -; cdr3_nt: TGTGCCAGCAGCTTACTTACGGCGGGAGGAGATACGCAGTATTTT; cdr3_aa: CASSLLTAGGDTQYF
j_call: TRBJ2-7; d_call: -; v_call: TRBV9; clone_size: -; cdr3_nt: TGTGCCAGCAGCGTAGGCCCGGAAACCTACGAGCAGTACTTC; cdr3_aa: CASSVGPETYEQYF
j_call: TRBJ2-7; d_call: TRBD2; v_call: TRBV20-1; clone_size: -; cdr3_nt: TGCAGTGCAACCTTAGCGGGAAGCTCCTACGAGCAGTACTTC; cdr3_aa: CSATLAGSSYEQYF
j_call: TRBJ1-1; d_call: -; v_call: TRBV5-4; clone_size: -; cdr3_nt: TGTGCCAGCAGCTTACAGGGATACTTGGGGACTGAAGCTTTCTTT; cdr3_aa: CASSLQGYLGTEAFF
j_call: TRBJ1-2; d_call: TRBD1; v_call: TRBV19; clone_size: -; cdr3_nt: TGTGCCTCCTCGAACCGGGACAGGGTCGGTGGCTACACCTTC; cdr3_aa: CASSNRDRVGGYTF